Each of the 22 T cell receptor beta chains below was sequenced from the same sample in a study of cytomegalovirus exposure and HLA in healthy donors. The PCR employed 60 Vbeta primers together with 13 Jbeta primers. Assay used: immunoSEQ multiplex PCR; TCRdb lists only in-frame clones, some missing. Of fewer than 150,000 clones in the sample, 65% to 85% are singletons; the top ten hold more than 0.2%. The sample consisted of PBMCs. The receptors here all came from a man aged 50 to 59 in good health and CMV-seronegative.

This chain's CDR3 is CASSPTGIEMNTEAFF. The CDR3 DNA reads as TGTGCCAGCAGTCCTACAGGGATAGAAATGAACACTGAAGCTTTCTTT. This chain links TRBV13 with TRBJ1-1; D perhaps matches TRBD1 (6 bases). V lost 6 bases to trimming and J lost 0 bases, with 17 bases between them. This CDR3 region has 16 residues. The germline CDR1 and CDR2 sequences are PRHDT and FYEKMQ (reference sequence).

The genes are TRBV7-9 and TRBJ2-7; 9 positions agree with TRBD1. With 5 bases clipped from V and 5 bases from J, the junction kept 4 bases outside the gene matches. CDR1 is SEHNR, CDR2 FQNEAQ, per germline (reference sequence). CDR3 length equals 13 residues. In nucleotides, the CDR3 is TGTGCCAGCAGCAAGGGGACAGGGCACGAGCAGTACTTC. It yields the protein CASSKGTGHEQYF. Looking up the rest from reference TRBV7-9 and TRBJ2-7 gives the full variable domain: DTGVSQNPRHKITKRGQNVTFRCDPISEHNRLYWYRQTLGQGPEFLTYFQNEAQLEKSRLLSDRFSAERPKGSFSTLEIQRTEQGDSAMYLCASSKGTGHEQYFGPGTRLTVT.

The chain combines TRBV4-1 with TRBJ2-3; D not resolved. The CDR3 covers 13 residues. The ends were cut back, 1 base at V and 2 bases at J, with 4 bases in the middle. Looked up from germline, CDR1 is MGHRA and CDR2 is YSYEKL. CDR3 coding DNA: TGCGCCAGCAGCCAAGGTCTCACAGATACGCAGTATTTT. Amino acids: CASSQGLTDTQYF.

The CDR3 protein is CASSIAGAEQFF. DNA for the CDR3: TGTGCCAGTAGTATAGCAGGGGCGGAGCAGTTCTTC. The genes are TRBV19 and TRBJ2-1, with D perhaps matching TRBD1 (6 bases). The CDR3 covers 12 residues. The V gene's germline CDR1 is LNHDA and CDR2 SQIVND (reference sequence). V shed 1 base and J shed 10 bases, with 8 bases lying between them.

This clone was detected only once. The CDR3 DNA follows: TGTGCCAGCAGCTCTCGGGGGGTATCGTACAATGAGCAGTTCTTC. It translates to CASSSRGVSYNEQFF. The chain joins TRBV9 to TRBJ2-1; 7 bases align to TRBD2. Trimming at V came to 4 bases and at J to 4 bases, leaving 8 bases not matched to a gene. The CDR3 sequence is 15 residues long. The germline V gene encodes CDR1 SGDLS and CDR2 YYNGEE.

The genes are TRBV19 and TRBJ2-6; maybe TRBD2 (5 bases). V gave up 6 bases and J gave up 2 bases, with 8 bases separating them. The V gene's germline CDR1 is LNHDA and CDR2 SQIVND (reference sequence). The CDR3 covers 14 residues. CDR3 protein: CASSWTAGANVLTF. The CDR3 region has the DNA TGTGCCAGTAGCTGGACTGCTGGGGCCAACGTCCTGACTTTC. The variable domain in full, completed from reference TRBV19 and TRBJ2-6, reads DGGITQSPKYLFRKEGQNVTLSCEQNLNHDAMYWYRQDPGQGLRLIYYSQIVNDFQKGDIAEGYSVSREKKESFPLTVTSAQKNPTAFYLCASSWTAGANVLTFGAGSRLTVL.

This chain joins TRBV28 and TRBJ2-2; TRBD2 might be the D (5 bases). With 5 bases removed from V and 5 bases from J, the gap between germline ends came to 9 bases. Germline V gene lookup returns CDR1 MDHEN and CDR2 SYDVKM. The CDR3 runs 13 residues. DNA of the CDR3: TGTGCCAGCAGTCTTTCGGGAACCGGGGAGCTGTTTTTT. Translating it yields CASSLSGTGELFF.

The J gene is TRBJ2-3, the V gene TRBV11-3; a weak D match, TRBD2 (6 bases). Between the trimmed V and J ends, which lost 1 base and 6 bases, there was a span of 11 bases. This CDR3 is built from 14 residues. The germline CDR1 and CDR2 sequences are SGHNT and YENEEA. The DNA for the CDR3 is TGTGCCAGCAGCTTAGCCCGGGGGAGGGATACGCAGTATTTT. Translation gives CASSLARGRDTQYF.

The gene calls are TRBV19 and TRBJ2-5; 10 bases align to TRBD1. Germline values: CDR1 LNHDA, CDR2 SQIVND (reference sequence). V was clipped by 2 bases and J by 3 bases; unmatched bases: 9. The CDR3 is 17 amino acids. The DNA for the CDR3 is TGTGCCAGTAGTATAAGAACGAGGACAGGGGGGAAAGAGACCCAGTACTTC. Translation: CASSIRTRTGGKETQYF.

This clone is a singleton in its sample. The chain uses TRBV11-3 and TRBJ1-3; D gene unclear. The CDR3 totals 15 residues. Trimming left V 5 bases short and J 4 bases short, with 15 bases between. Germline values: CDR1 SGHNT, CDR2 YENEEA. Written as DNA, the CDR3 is TGTGCCAGCAGCCTTTCCGGGGTTGAAGGAAACACCATATATTTT. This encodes CASSLSGVEGNTIYF. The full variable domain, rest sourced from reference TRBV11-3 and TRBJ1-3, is EAGVVQSPRYKIIEKKQPVAFWCNPISGHNTLYWYLQNLGQGPELLIRYENEEAVDDSQLPKDRFSAERLKGVDSTLKIQPAELGDSAVYLCASSLSGVEGNTIYFGEGSWLTVV.

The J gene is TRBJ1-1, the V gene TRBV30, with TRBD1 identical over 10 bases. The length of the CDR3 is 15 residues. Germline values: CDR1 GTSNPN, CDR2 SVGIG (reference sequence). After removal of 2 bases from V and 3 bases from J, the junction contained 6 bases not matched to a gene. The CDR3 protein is CAWSRTGGVDTEAFF. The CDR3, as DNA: TGTGCCTGGAGTAGGACAGGGGGTGTGGACACTGAAGCTTTCTTT. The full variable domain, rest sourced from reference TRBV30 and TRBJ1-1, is SQTIHQWPATLVQPVGSPLSLECTVEGTSNPNLYWYRQAAGRGLQLLFYSVGIGQISSEVPQNLSASRPQDRQFILSSKKLLLSDSGFYLCAWSRTGGVDTEAFFGQGTRLTVV.

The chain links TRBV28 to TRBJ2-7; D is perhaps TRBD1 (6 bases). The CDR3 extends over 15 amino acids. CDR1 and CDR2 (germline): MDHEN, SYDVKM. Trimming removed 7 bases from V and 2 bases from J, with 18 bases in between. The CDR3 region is CASTLGTNPPYEQYF. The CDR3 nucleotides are TGTGCCAGCACCCTGGGGACAAATCCCCCCTACGAGCAGTACTTC. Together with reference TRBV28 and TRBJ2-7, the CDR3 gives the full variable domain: DVKVTQSSRYLVKRTGEKVFLECVQDMDHENMFWYRQDPGLGLRLIYFSYDVKMKEKGDIPEGYSVSREKKERFSLILESASTNQTSMYLCASTLGTNPPYEQYFGPGTRLTVT.

Here the CDR3 DNA reads TGTGCCAGCAGCTCAAGAGCGGGAGGGCCCGAGCAGTACTTC. It is translated as CASSSRAGGPEQYF. The chain has TRBV5-5 and TRBJ2-7; 10 bases are shared with TRBD2. The CDR3 consists of 14 residues. V gave up 3 bases and J gave up 6 bases; unmatched junction bases: 6. Germline lookup yields CDR1 SGHKS and CDR2 YYEKEE (reference sequence).

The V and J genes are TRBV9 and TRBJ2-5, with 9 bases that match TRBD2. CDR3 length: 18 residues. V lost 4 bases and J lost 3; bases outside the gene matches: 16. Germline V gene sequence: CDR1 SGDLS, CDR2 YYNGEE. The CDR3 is CASSPRPSRGGQEETQYF. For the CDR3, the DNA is TGTGCCAGCAGCCCCCGTCCGTCGCGGGGGGGCCAAGAAGAGACCCAGTACTTC.

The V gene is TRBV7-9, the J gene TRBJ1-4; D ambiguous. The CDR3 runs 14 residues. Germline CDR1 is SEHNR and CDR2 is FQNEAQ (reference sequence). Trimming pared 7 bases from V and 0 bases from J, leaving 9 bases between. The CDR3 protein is CASTGSTTNEKLFF. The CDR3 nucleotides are TGTGCCAGCACCGGGAGCACAACTAATGAAAAACTGTTTTTT. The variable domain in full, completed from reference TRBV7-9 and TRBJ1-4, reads DTGVSQNPRHKITKRGQNVTFRCDPISEHNRLYWYRQTLGQGPEFLTYFQNEAQLEKSRLLSDRFSAERPKGSFSTLEIQRTEQGDSAMYLCASTGSTTNEKLFFGSGTQLSVL.

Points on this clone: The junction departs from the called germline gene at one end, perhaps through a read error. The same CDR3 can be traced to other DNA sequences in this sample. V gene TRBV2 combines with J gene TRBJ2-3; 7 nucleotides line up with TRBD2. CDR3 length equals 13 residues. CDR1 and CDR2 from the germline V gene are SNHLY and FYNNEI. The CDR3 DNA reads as TGTGCCAGCGGTAAGGGAGGGCCAGATACGCAGTACTTT. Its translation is CASGKGGPDTQYF.

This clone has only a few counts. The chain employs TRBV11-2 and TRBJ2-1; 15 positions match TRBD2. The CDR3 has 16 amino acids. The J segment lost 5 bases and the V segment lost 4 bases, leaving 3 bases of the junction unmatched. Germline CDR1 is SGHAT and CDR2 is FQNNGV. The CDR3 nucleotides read TGTGCCAGCAGCTATCGGACTAGCGGGAGGGACAATGAGCAGTTCTTC. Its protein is CASSYRTSGRDNEQFF.

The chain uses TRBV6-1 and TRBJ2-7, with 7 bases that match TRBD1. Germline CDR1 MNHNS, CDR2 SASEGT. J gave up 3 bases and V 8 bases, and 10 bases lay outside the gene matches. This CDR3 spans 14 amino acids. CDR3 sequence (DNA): TGTGCCAGCTACCAGGGACAGAGATACTACGAGCAGTACTTC. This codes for CASYQGQRYYEQYF.

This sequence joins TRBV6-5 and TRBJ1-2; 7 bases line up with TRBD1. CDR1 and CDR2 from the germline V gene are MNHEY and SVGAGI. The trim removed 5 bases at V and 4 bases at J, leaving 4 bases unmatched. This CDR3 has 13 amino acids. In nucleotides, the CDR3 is TGTGCCAGCAGTAACCCAGGGGGCTATGGCTACACCTTC. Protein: CASSNPGGYGYTF.

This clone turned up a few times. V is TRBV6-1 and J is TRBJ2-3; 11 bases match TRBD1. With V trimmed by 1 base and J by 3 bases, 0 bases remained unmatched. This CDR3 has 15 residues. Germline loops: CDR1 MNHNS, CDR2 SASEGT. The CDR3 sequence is CASSEGDRGTDTQYF. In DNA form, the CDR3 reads TGTGCCAGCAGTGAAGGGGACAGGGGGACAGATACGCAGTATTTT.

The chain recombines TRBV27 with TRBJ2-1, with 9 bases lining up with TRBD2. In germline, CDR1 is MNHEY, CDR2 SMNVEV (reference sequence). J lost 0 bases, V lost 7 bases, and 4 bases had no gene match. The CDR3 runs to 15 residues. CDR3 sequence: CASTLAGSSYNEQFF. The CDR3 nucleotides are TGTGCCAGCACCCTAGCGGGAAGCTCCTACAATGAGCAGTTCTTC.

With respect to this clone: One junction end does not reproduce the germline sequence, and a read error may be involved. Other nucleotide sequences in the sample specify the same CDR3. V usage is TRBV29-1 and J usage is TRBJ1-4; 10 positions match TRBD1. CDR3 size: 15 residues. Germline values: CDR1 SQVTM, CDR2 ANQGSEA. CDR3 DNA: TGCAGCGCTTCCAAAACTGGGACAGGGGTCGAAAAACTGTTTTTC. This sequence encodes CSASKTGTGVEKLFF.